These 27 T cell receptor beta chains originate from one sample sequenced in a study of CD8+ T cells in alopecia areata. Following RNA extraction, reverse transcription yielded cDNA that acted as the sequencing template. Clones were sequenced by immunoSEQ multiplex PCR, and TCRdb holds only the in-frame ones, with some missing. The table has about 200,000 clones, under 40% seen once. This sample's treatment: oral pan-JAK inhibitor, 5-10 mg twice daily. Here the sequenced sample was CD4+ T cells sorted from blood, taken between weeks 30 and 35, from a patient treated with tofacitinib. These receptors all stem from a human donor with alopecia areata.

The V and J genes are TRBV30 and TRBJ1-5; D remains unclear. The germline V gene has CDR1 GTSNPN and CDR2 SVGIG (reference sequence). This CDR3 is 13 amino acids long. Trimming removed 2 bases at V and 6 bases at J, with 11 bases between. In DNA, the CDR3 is TGTGCCTGGAGTTTTGACGAGAGTCAGCCCCAGCATTTT. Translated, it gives CAWSFDESQPQHF.

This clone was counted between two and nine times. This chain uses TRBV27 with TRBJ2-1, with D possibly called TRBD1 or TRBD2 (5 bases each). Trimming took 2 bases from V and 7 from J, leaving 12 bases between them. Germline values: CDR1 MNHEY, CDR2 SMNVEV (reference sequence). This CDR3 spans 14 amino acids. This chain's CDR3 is CASSLPTRENEQFF. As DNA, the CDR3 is TGTGCCAGCAGTTTACCCACCAGGGAGAATGAGCAGTTCTTC.

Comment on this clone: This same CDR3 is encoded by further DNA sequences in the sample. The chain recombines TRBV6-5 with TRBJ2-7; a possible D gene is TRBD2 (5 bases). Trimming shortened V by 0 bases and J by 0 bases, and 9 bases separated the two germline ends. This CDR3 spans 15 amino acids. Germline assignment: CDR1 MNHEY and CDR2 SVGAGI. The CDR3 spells CASSYSTGSSYEQYF. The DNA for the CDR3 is TGTGCCAGCAGTTACTCGACGGGATCCTCCTACGAGCAGTACTTC.

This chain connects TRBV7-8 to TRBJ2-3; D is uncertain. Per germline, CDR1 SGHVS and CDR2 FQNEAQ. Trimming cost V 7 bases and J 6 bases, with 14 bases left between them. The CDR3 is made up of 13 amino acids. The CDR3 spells CASNVRRTDTQYF. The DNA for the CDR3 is TGTGCCAGCAATGTCAGAAGAACGGATACGCAGTATTTT.

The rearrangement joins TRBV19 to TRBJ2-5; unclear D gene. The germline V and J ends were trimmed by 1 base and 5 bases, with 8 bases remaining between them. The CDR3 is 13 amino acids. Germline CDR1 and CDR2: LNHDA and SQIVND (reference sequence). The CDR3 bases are TGTGCCAGTAGTATAGGGGCTTTGGAGACCCAGTACTTC. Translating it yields CASSIGALETQYF.

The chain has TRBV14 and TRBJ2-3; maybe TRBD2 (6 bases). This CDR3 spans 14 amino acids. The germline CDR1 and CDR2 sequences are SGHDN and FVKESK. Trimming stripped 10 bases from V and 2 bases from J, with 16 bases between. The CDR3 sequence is CATSAGNPTDTQYF. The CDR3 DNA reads TGTGCCACTAGCGCGGGAAATCCCACAGATACGCAGTATTTT.

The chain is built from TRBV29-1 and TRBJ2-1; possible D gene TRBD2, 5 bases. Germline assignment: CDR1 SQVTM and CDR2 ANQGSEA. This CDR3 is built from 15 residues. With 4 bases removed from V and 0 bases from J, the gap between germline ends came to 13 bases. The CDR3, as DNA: TGCAGCGTTGTGCGGAGGCCGGGCTCCTACAATGAGCAGTTCTTC. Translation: CSVVRRPGSYNEQFF.

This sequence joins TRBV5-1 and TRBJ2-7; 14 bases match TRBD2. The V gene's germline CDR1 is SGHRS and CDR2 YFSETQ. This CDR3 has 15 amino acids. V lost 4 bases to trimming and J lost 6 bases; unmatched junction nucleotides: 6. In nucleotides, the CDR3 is TGCGCCAGCAGCCGTCCCGGGACTAGCGGGAGCGAGCAGTACTTC. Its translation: CASSRPGTSGSEQYF.

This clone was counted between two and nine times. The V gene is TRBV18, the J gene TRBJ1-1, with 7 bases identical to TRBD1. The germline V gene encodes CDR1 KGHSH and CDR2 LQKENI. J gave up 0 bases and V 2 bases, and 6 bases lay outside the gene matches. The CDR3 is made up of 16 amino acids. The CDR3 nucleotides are TGTGCCAGCTCACCATTCGAGGGGGCCATGAACACTGAAGCTTTCTTT. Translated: CASSPFEGAMNTEAFF.

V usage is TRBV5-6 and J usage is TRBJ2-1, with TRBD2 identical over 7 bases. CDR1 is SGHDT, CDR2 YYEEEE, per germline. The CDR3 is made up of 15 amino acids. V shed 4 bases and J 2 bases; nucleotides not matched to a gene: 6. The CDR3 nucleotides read TGTGCCAGCAGCCGACTAGCATTCGCCTACAATGAGCAGTTCTTC. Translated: CASSRLAFAYNEQFF.

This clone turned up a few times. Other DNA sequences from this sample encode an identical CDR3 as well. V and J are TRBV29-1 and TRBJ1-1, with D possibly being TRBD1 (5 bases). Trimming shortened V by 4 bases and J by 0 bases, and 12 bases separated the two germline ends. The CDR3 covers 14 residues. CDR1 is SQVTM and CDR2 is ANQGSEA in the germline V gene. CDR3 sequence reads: CSVGVGTVNTEAFF. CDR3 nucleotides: TGCAGCGTTGGTGTGGGGACCGTGAACACTGAAGCTTTCTTT.

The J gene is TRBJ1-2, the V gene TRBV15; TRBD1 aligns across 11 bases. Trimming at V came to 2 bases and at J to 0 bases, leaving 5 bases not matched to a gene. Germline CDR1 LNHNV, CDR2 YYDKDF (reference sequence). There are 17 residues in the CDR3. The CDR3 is CATSRSGQGAANYGYTF. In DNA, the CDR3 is TGTGCCACCAGCAGAAGCGGACAGGGGGCTGCTAACTATGGCTACACCTTC.

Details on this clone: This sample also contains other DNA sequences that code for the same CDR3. This CDR3 reads CSVGGYTF. CDR3 in DNA: TGCAGCGTTGGTGGCTACACCTTC. V usage is TRBV29-1 and J usage is TRBJ1-2; D remains ambiguous. CDR1 is SQVTM and CDR2 is ANQGSEA in the germline V gene. The CDR3 spans 8 residues. V was pared by 4 bases and J by 7 bases, with 1 base between.

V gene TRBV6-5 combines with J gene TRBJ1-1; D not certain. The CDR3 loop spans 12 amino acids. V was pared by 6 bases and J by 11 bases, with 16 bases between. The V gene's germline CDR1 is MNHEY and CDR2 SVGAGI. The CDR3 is CASRSYEGSAFF. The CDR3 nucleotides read TGTGCCAGCAGAAGCTATGAAGGGTCGGCTTTCTTT.

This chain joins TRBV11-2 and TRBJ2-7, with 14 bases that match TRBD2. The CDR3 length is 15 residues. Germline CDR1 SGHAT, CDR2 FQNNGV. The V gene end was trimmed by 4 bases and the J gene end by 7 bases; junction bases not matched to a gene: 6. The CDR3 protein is CASSSGLAGVGEQYF. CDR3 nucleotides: TGTGCCAGCAGCTCGGGACTAGCGGGAGTAGGGGAGCAGTACTTC.

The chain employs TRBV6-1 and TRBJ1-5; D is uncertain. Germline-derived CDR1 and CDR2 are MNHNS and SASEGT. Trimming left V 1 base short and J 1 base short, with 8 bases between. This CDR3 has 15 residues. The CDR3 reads CASSEGLLSNQPQHF. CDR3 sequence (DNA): TGTGCCAGCAGTGAAGGGTTGTTGAGCAATCAGCCCCAGCATTTT.

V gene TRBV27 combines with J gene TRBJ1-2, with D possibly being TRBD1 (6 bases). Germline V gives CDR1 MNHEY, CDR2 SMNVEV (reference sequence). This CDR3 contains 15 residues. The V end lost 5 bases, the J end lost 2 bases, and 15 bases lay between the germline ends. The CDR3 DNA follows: TGTGCCAGCAGTCTACAGGGCCCGGCCAACTATGGCTACACCTTC. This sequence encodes CASSLQGPANYGYTF.

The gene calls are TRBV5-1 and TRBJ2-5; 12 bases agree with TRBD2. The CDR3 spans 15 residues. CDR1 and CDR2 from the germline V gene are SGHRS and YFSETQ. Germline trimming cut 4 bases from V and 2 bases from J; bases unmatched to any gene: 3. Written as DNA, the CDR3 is TGCGCCAGCAGCGCAGGACTAGCGGGGCAAGAGACCCAGTACTTC. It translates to CASSAGLAGQETQYF. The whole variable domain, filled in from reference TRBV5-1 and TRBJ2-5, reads KAGVTQTPRYLIKTRGQQVTLSCSPISGHRSVSWYQQTPGQGLQFLFEYFSETQRNKGNFPGRFSGRQFSNSRSEMNVSTLELGDSALYLCASSAGLAGQETQYFGPGTRLLVL.

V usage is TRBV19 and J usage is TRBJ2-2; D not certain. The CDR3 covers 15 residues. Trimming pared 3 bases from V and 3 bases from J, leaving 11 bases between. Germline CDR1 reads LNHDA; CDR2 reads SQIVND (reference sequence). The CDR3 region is CASSMVATHTGELFF. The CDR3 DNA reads TGTGCCAGTAGTATGGTGGCAACCCACACCGGGGAGCTGTTTTTT.

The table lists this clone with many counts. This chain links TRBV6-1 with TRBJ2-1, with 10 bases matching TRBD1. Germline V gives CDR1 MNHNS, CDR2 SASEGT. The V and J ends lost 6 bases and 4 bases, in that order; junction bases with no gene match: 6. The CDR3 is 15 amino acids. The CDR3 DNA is TGTGCCAGCAGATTGACAGGGGGCGCATACAATGAGCAGTTCTTC. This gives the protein CASRLTGGAYNEQFF.

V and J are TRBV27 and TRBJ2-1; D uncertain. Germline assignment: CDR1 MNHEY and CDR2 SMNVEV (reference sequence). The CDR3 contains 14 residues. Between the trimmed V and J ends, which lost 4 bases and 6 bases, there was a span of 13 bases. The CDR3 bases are TGTGCCAGCAGTTCCTTACTTGCTACCAATGAGCAGTTCTTC. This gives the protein CASSSLLATNEQFF.

In nucleotides, the CDR3 is TGTGCCAGCAGCGCCAGGGTAGGGGAGCCCCAGCATTTT. This translates into CASSARVGEPQHF. V usage is TRBV7-6 and J usage is TRBJ1-5; possible D gene TRBD1, 5 bases. The CDR3 length is 13 residues. Trimming left V 5 bases short and J 8 bases short, with 13 bases between. Per the germline V gene, CDR1 is SGHVS and CDR2 is FNYEAQ.

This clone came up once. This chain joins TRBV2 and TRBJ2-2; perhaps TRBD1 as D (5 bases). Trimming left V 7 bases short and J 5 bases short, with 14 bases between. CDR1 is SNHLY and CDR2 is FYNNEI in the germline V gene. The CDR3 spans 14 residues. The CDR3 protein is CASKWGRETGELFF. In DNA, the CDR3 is TGTGCCAGCAAGTGGGGCAGAGAGACCGGGGAGCTGTTTTTT.

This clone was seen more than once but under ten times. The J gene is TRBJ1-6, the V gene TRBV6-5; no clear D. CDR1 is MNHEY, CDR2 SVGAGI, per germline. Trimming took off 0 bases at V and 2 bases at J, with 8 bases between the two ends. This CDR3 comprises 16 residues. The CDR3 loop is CASSYSPGAYNSPLHF. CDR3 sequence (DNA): TGTGCCAGCAGTTACTCTCCGGGAGCCTATAATTCACCCCTCCACTTT.

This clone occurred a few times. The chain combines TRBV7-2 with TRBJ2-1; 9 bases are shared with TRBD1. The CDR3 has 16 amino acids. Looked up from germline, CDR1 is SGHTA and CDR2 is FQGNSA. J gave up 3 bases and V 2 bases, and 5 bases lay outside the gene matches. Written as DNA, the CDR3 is TGTGCCAGCAGCTTATTTCGGGACAGGGACTACAATGAGCAGTTCTTC. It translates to CASSLFRDRDYNEQFF.

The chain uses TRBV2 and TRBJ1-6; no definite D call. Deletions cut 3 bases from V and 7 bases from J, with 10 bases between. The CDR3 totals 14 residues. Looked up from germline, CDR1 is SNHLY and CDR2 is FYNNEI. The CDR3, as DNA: TGTGCCAGCAGTGACATAGGGCACAATTCACCCCTCCACTTT. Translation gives CASSDIGHNSPLHF.

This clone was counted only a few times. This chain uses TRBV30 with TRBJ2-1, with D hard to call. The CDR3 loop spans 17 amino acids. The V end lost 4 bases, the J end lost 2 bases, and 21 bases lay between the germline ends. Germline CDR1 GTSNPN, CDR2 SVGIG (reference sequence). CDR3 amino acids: CAWMGRPTLDPYNEQFF. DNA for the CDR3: TGTGCCTGGATGGGCCGCCCGACGCTCGACCCCTACAATGAGCAGTTCTTC.